The sequence of this T cell receptor beta chain was determined in a study of T cells in localized non-small cell lung cancer. Sequencing used immunoSEQ multiplex PCR; TCRdb keeps in-frame clones, though not all of them. The data contain 23,000 or so clones, about 86% of them singletons. The specimen comprised peripheral blood, sampled before any cancer treatment. This sequence was found in a woman aged 35-75 years with stage I lung adenocarcinoma.

The CDR3 DNA is TGTGCCAGCAATGTAAATTCACCCCTCCACTTT. Encoded protein: CASNVNSPLHF. The rearrangement joins TRBV28 to TRBJ1-6; D is unresolved. Germline V CDR1 and CDR2: MDHEN, SYDVKM. V shed 7 bases and J shed 7 bases, with 5 bases lying between them. This CDR3 has 11 residues.